A single sample is the source of the 23 T cell receptor beta chains below, sequenced in a study of cytomegalovirus exposure and HLA in healthy donors. The study ran its PCR with 60 Vbeta and 13 Jbeta primers. Sequencing was performed with immunoSEQ multiplex PCR; in TCRdb, only in-frame clones are kept and a portion is missing. Of around 160,000 clones listed, about 80% are singletons. Sequencing was performed on PBMCs. The receptors derive from a man in his forties in good health and CMV-seropositive.

The chain couples TRBV6-5 to TRBJ2-3; TRBD2 agrees at 9 bases. Germline CDR1 MNHEY, CDR2 SVGAGI. The CDR3 runs to 15 residues. V gave up 9 bases and J gave up 0 bases; unmatched junction bases: 7. This CDR3 reads CASSLTSGSTDTQYF. The DNA for the CDR3 is TGTGCCAGTTCCCTGACTAGCGGAAGCACAGATACGCAGTATTTT.

This clone has just one count. The V gene is TRBV6-5, the J gene TRBJ2-7; 9 bases fit TRBD1. The CDR3 consists of 15 residues. J lost 4 bases, V lost 6 bases, and 10 bases had no gene match. Germline V gene data show CDR1 as MNHEY and CDR2 as SVGAGI. CDR3 bases: TGTGCCAGCAGCCTAACACAGGGGGCGAAGTACGAGCAGTACTTC. This codes for CASSLTQGAKYEQYF.

The V and J genes are TRBV15 and TRBJ2-2; TRBD1 aligns across 7 bases. V shed 2 bases, J shed 4 bases, and the junction held 4 bases outside the gene matches. Looked up from germline, CDR1 is LNHNV and CDR2 is YYDKDF (reference sequence). CDR3 length equals 15 residues. The CDR3 reads CATSRPDRSTGELFF. Written as DNA, the CDR3 is TGTGCCACCAGCAGACCGGACAGGAGCACCGGGGAGCTGTTTTTT.

The chain combines TRBV14 with TRBJ2-3; D might be TRBD2 (6 bases). The germline V gene encodes CDR1 SGHDN and CDR2 FVKESK. The CDR3 is 15 amino acids. Trimming stripped 4 bases from V and 6 bases from J, with 17 bases between. The CDR3 loop is CASSPWVAARDTQYF. Written as DNA, the CDR3 is TGTGCCAGCAGCCCTTGGGTAGCGGCGCGGGATACGCAGTATTTT.

This chain joins TRBV7-8 and TRBJ1-3, with D unclear. The V end lost 1 base, the J end lost 1 base, and 5 bases lay between the germline ends. This CDR3 is 14 amino acids long. Germline CDR1 and CDR2: SGHVS and FQNEAQ. CDR3 nucleotides: TGTGCCAGCAGCTTAGAGCATTCTGGAAACACCATATATTTT. Translating gives CASSLEHSGNTIYF.

The genes are TRBV18 and TRBJ2-7; 7 bases match TRBD1. Trimming at V came to 5 bases and at J to 0 bases, leaving 7 bases not matched to a gene. Germline CDR1 reads KGHSH; CDR2 reads LQKENI. This CDR3 spans 15 amino acids. The CDR3 sequence: CASSNRGESSYEQYF. CDR3 coding DNA: TGTGCCAGCTCAAACAGGGGCGAGAGCTCCTACGAGCAGTACTTC.

In its sample, this clone was seen once. The chain couples TRBV10-3 to TRBJ1-2; 8 nucleotides agree with TRBD1. Germline CDR1 is ENHRY and CDR2 is SYGVKD. The length of the CDR3 is 13 residues. V trimming: 8 bases; J trimming: 4 bases; junction bases outside the gene matches: 6. The CDR3 loop reads CAIRSGTGYGYTF. As DNA, the CDR3 is TGTGCCATCCGCTCCGGGACAGGCTATGGCTACACCTTC.

This chain connects TRBV28 to TRBJ2-7; 9 positions agree with TRBD1. CDR1 MDHEN and CDR2 SYDVKM come from the germline V gene. The CDR3 consists of 15 residues. Losses at the gene ends were 3 bases for V and 2 bases for J; bases not matched to a gene: 5. The CDR3 nucleotides read TGTGCCAGCAGTTTCAGGACAGGGGCAACCTACGAGCAGTACTTC. This translates into CASSFRTGATYEQYF.

The chain couples TRBV15 to TRBJ2-3, with a tentative D call TRBD2 (6 bases). Germline V gene sequence: CDR1 LNHNV, CDR2 YYDKDF (reference sequence). There are 12 residues in the CDR3. V lost 3 bases and J 6 bases, leaving 7 bases between the germline ends. CDR3 loop: CATSSGGDTQYF. As DNA, the CDR3 is TGTGCCACCAGCAGTGGGGGGGATACGCAGTATTTT.

This rearrangement joins TRBV27 to TRBJ2-7; 7 bases are shared with TRBD2. There are 14 residues in the CDR3. The V gene's germline CDR1 is MNHEY and CDR2 SMNVEV (reference sequence). Germline trimming cut 4 bases from V and 2 bases from J; bases unmatched to any gene: 5. This CDR3 reads CASSWGGTPYEQYF. The CDR3 DNA follows: TGTGCCAGCAGTTGGGGGGGAACCCCCTACGAGCAGTACTTC.

The rearrangement links TRBV11-2 to TRBJ2-5; D possibly corresponds to TRBD1 (6 bases). In germline, CDR1 is SGHAT, CDR2 FQNNGV. This CDR3 is 13 amino acids long. Trimming cost V 5 bases and J 5 bases, with 12 bases left between them. The CDR3 DNA is TGTGCCAGCAGCACAAACAGGGTTGAGACCCAGTACTTC. It encodes CASSTNRVETQYF. Filled out from reference TRBV11-2 and TRBJ2-5, the complete variable domain reads EAGVAQSPRYKIIEKRQSVAFWCNPISGHATLYWYQQILGQGPKLLIQFQNNGVVDDSQLPKDRFSAERLKGVDSTLKIQPAKLEDSAVYLCASSTNRVETQYFGPGTRLLVL.

This chain links TRBV11-2 with TRBJ2-5, with 7 bases identical to TRBD1. After removal of 5 bases from V and 3 bases from J, the junction contained 6 bases not matched to a gene. Germline CDR1 and CDR2: SGHAT and FQNNGV. This CDR3 has 14 residues. The CDR3 protein is CASSPNRGKETQYF. As DNA, the CDR3 is TGTGCCAGCAGCCCAAACAGGGGCAAAGAGACCCAGTACTTC.

The rearrangement joins TRBV27 to TRBJ1-5, with TRBD1 as a possible D gene (6 bases). The CDR3 sequence is 15 residues long. V gave up 6 bases and J gave up 0 bases, with 12 bases separating them. Germline-derived CDR1 and CDR2 are MNHEY and SMNVEV (reference sequence). Written as DNA, the CDR3 is TGTGCCAGCAGGCCGGGACATATTAGCAATCAGCCCCAGCATTTT. It specifies CASRPGHISNQPQHF.

The V call is TRBV9, the J call TRBJ2-2; the match to TRBD2 covers 7 bases. Per germline, CDR1 SGDLS and CDR2 YYNGEE. The trim removed 0 bases at V and 0 bases at J, leaving 2 bases unmatched. The CDR3 is 16 residues long. DNA of the CDR3: TGTGCCAGCAGCGTAGGGGGGGGGACGAACACCGGGGAGCTGTTTTTT. This codes for CASSVGGGTNTGELFF.

The genes are TRBV9 and TRBJ2-5, with 10 positions matching TRBD1. This CDR3 region has 18 residues. Germline CDR1 reads SGDLS; CDR2 reads YYNGEE. Losses at the gene ends were 1 base for V and 4 bases for J; bases not matched to a gene: 13. Here the CDR3 DNA reads TGTGCCAGCAGCGTATCTACCGGGACAGGGGTTTCTTTAGAGACCCAGTACTTC. Translating it yields CASSVSTGTGVSLETQYF.

Here the CDR3 reads CASSLKGQINTEAFF. In DNA, the CDR3 is TGTGCCAGCAGCTTAAAGGGACAGATCAACACTGAAGCTTTCTTT. J is TRBJ1-1 and V is TRBV5-4, with 7 bases matching TRBD1. Germline V gene sequence: CDR1 SGHNT, CDR2 YYREEE (reference sequence). The CDR3 loop spans 15 amino acids. V shed 2 bases and J 2 bases; nucleotides not matched to a gene: 6.

The genes are TRBV10-3 and TRBJ2-7; perhaps TRBD1 as D (5 bases). Per the germline V gene, CDR1 is ENHRY and CDR2 is SYGVKD. This CDR3 is 13 amino acids long. Between the trimmed V and J ends, which lost 6 bases and 3 bases, there was a span of 12 bases. The CDR3 DNA reads TGTGCCATCAGCACCCAAGGGGACTACGAGCAGTACTTC. Translation: CAISTQGDYEQYF.

The CDR3 sequence: CASSQDLPGSTDTQYF. For the CDR3, the DNA is TGTGCCAGCAGCCAGGACTTACCGGGGAGCACAGATACGCAGTATTTT. The chain employs TRBV7-9 and TRBJ2-3, with TRBD2 as a possible D gene (5 bases). The CDR3 sequence is 16 residues long. The V gene lost 5 bases and the J gene lost 0 bases, with 15 bases spanning the gap. Germline V gene data show CDR1 as SEHNR and CDR2 as FQNEAQ (reference sequence).

The chain has TRBV29-1 and TRBJ2-7; 7 positions match TRBD1. The V gene's germline CDR1 is SQVTM and CDR2 ANQGSEA. The CDR3 loop spans 15 amino acids. Trimming cost V 2 bases and J 0 bases; bases outside gene matches: 7. CDR3 protein: CSVERETGSSYEQYF. CDR3 coding DNA: TGCAGCGTTGAACGTGAGACAGGGAGCTCCTACGAGCAGTACTTC.

This clone was detected only a few times. The chain joins TRBV27 to TRBJ2-2; 9 nucleotides agree with TRBD1. With 6 bases clipped from V and 0 bases from J, the junction kept 2 bases outside the gene matches. The CDR3 is made up of 15 amino acids. The germline CDR1 and CDR2 sequences are MNHEY and SMNVEV (reference sequence). This CDR3 reads CASSGDRANTGELFF. The CDR3 coding sequence is TGTGCCAGCAGCGGGGACAGGGCGAACACCGGGGAGCTGTTTTTT.

The chain carries TRBV7-2 and TRBJ2-2; D is possibly TRBD1 (6 bases). The CDR3 loop spans 16 amino acids. Germline V gene lookup returns CDR1 SGHTA and CDR2 FQGNSA. V dropped 2 bases and J dropped 6 bases, with 16 bases sitting between them. The CDR3 is CASSLIGGLDPGELFF. In DNA, the CDR3 is TGTGCCAGCAGCTTAATAGGGGGTCTAGACCCCGGGGAGCTGTTTTTT.

This clone was detected once. The chain combines TRBV28 with TRBJ2-7; 8 nucleotides align to TRBD1. In germline, CDR1 is MDHEN, CDR2 SYDVKM. CDR3 length equals 16 residues. V lost 8 bases, J lost 2 bases, and 14 bases stayed unmatched. DNA for the CDR3: TGTGCCAGCCTTTTTAGGCAGGGGGCCGGAGCCTACGAGCAGTACTTC. Its protein product is CASLFRQGAGAYEQYF.

The rearrangement uses TRBV27 and TRBJ2-1; 7 bases are a match to TRBD2. CDR1 and CDR2 from the germline V gene are MNHEY and SMNVEV (reference sequence). This CDR3 contains 14 residues. V was pared by 8 bases and J by 5 bases, with 9 bases of the junction left unmatched. The CDR3 loop is CASGHLSGDNEQFF. In DNA, the CDR3 is TGTGCCAGCGGCCACTTGAGCGGGGACAATGAGCAGTTCTTC.